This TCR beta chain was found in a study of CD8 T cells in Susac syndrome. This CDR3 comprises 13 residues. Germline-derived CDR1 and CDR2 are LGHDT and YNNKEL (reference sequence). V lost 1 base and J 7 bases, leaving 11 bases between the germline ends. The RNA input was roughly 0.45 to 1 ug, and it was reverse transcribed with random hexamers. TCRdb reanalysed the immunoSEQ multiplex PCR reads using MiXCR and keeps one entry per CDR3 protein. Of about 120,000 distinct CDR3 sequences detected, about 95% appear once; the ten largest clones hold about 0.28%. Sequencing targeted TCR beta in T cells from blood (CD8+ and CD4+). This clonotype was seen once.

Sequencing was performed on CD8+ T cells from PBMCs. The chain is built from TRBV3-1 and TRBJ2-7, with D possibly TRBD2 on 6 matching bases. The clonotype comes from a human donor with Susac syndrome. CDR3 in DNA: TGTGCCAGCAGCCAAGGGGACTGGGCTGAGCAGTACTTC. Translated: CASSQGDWAEQYF.